A single sample gave rise to the 14 T cell receptor beta chains below, sequenced in a study of T cell changes during pregnancy in multiple sclerosis. The assay was immunoSEQ multiplex PCR, and TCRdb's table has in-frame clones only and misses some. The sample records around 21,000 clones, approximately 86% being singletons. The material was CD8+ T cells from peripheral blood mononuclear cells, obtained after pregnancy. Receptors were obtained from a female donor in good health, enrolled as a control in a pregnancy study.

This chain uses TRBV5-5 with TRBJ1-1, with TRBD1 as a possible D gene (6 bases). The V gene's germline CDR1 is SGHKS and CDR2 YYEKEE (reference sequence). Trimming cost V 2 bases and J 3 bases, with 8 bases left between them. CDR3 length: 13 residues. The CDR3 DNA sequence: TGTGCCAGCAGCTTAACAGGGTACACTGAAGCTTTCTTT. The encoded protein is CASSLTGYTEAFF.

This chain joins TRBV6-5 and TRBJ2-6; TRBD2 is a possible D gene (5 bases). The V gene's germline CDR1 is MNHEY and CDR2 SVGAGI. This CDR3 comprises 16 residues. With 4 bases removed from V and 0 bases from J, the gap between germline ends came to 10 bases. CDR3 nucleotides: TGTGCCAGCAGTTTCGGACTGTTCTCTGGGGCCAACGTCCTGACTTTC. Translated, it gives CASSFGLFSGANVLTF.

V and J are TRBV6-1 and TRBJ2-1, with D tentatively TRBD2 (6 bases). The V and J ends lost 3 bases and 9 bases respectively, with 6 bases between them. CDR1 is MNHNS and CDR2 is SASEGT in the germline V gene. The CDR3 runs to 11 residues. The CDR3 sequence is CASSEGGEQFF. The CDR3 DNA follows: TGTGCCAGCAGTGAGGGAGGTGAGCAGTTCTTC.

CDR3 sequence: CASSPGQASLKEAFF. The CDR3 region has the DNA TGTGCCAGCAGCCCCGGACAAGCCTCCTTAAAAGAAGCTTTCTTT. The chain recombines TRBV11-3 with TRBJ1-1; a weak D match, TRBD1 (5 bases). The germline V gene encodes CDR1 SGHNT and CDR2 YENEEA. This CDR3 region has 15 residues. The germline V and J ends were trimmed by 5 bases and 8 bases, with 21 bases remaining between them. The full variable domain, its missing parts supplied by reference TRBV11-3 and TRBJ1-1, is EAGVVQSPRYKIIEKKQPVAFWCNPISGHNTLYWYLQNLGQGPELLIRYENEEAVDDSQLPKDRFSAERLKGVDSTLKIQPAELGDSAVYLCASSPGQASLKEAFFGQGTRLTVV.

This chain links TRBV6-1 with TRBJ2-1, with 10 bases aligning to TRBD2. CDR3 size: 17 residues. V gave up 3 bases and J gave up 0 bases; unmatched junction bases: 5. Per the germline V gene, CDR1 is MNHNS and CDR2 is SASEGT. The CDR3 region is CASSEEREGLSYNEQFF. CDR3 DNA: TGTGCCAGCAGTGAGGAGCGGGAGGGTCTCTCCTACAATGAGCAGTTCTTC.

DNA of the CDR3: TGTGCCAGCAGCCAAGGCAGGCTGGACTACAATGAGCAGTTCTTC. As protein: CASSQGRLDYNEQFF. The chain combines TRBV14 with TRBJ2-1; D is undetermined. Trimming stripped 1 base from V and 3 bases from J, with 10 bases between. CDR3 size: 15 residues. CDR1 is SGHDN, CDR2 FVKESK, per germline.

V is TRBV10-1 and J is TRBJ2-7, with 8 nucleotides matching TRBD2. The CDR3 extends over 17 amino acids. V gave up 0 bases and J gave up 0 bases; unmatched junction bases: 7. The V gene's germline CDR1 is WNHNN and CDR2 SYGVQD (reference sequence). For the CDR3, the DNA is TGCGCCAGCAGTGAGTCGTCGCGGGAGGTCAGCTCCTACGAGCAGTACTTC. This encodes CASSESSREVSSYEQYF.

The chain combines TRBV6-5 with TRBJ2-5; maybe TRBD2 (5 bases). Germline lookup yields CDR1 MNHEY and CDR2 SVGAGI. Trimming cost V 2 bases and J 3 bases, with 10 bases left between them. This CDR3 contains 14 residues. The CDR3 region is CASSYERTEETQYF. CDR3 DNA sequence: TGTGCCAGCAGTTACGAACGGACTGAAGAGACCCAGTACTTC.

The chain links TRBV30 to TRBJ1-1; perhaps TRBD1 as D (5 bases). V dropped 4 bases and J dropped 5 bases, with 14 bases sitting between them. Per germline, CDR1 GTSNPN and CDR2 SVGIG (reference sequence). The CDR3 contains 13 residues. The CDR3 DNA reads TGTGCCTGGATTCCAGGGTCGGTTACTGAAGCTTTCTTT. Translating it yields CAWIPGSVTEAFF.

The CDR3: CTIWGGSYNEQFF. The CDR3 DNA follows: TGCACCATTTGGGGGGGCAGCTACAATGAGCAGTTCTTC. The genes are TRBV29-1 and TRBJ2-1, with a weak D call TRBD2 (7 bases). The CDR3 covers 13 residues. Germline CDR1 reads SQVTM; CDR2 reads ANQGSEA.

V is TRBV29-1 and J is TRBJ2-7; 9 nucleotides match TRBD1. This CDR3 comprises 13 residues. Germline CDR1 and CDR2: SQVTM and ANQGSEA. V trimming: 5 bases; J trimming: 2 bases; junction bases outside the gene matches: 4. The CDR3 is CSVSTGGTYEQYF. CDR3 DNA: TGCAGCGTTTCGACAGGGGGTACCTACGAGCAGTACTTC.

This chain connects TRBV19 to TRBJ2-1, with D tentatively TRBD2 (6 bases). CDR3 length: 12 amino acids. CDR1 and CDR2 from the germline V gene are LNHDA and SQIVND (reference sequence). Trimming took off 1 base at V and 10 bases at J, with 8 bases between the two ends. The CDR3 here is CASSIVGREQFF. CDR3 nucleotides: TGTGCCAGTAGTATAGTGGGGAGGGAGCAGTTCTTC.

This clone was counted a single time. The chain carries TRBV4-2 and TRBJ1-1, with D unclear. V was cut by 0 bases and J by 3 bases, with 11 bases left in between. This CDR3 is built from 15 residues. Germline V gives CDR1 LGHNA, CDR2 YNFKEQ. The CDR3 is CASSQDTPEYTEAFF. Written as DNA, the CDR3 is TGTGCCAGCAGCCAAGATACTCCGGAGTACACTGAAGCTTTCTTT.

This chain connects TRBV7-8 to TRBJ2-5, with 7 positions matching TRBD2. This CDR3 spans 18 amino acids. V dropped 6 bases and J dropped 1; count of bases not matched to a gene: 17. Germline values: CDR1 SGHVS, CDR2 FQNEAQ. CDR3 residues: CASRSSWDGGGSQETQYF. For the CDR3, the DNA is TGTGCCAGCAGGTCTTCCTGGGACGGCGGCGGGAGCCAAGAGACCCAGTACTTC. Drawing the rest from reference TRBV7-8 and TRBJ2-5, the complete variable domain is GAGVSQSPRYKVAKRGQDVALRCDPISGHVSLFWYQQALGQGPEFLTYFQNEAQLDKSGLPSDRFFAERPEGSVSTLKIQRTQQEDSAVYLCASRSSWDGGGSQETQYFGPGTRLLVL.